These 18 T cell receptor beta chains were all obtained from the same sample, sequenced in a study of T cells after somatic rescue of genetic block. The table came from immunoSEQ multiplex PCR; TCRdb's copy has only in-frame clones and leaves some out. Of approximately 58,000 clones listed, 90% to 97% were seen once; the top ten hold roughly 0.077%. The specimen was peripheral blood mononuclear cells (PBMCs). The receptors here all came from a child under three years old.

The V call is TRBV19, the J call TRBJ2-2, with D perhaps matching TRBD1 (6 bases). V gave up 5 bases and J gave up 5 bases, with 15 bases separating them. Germline V gene lookup returns CDR1 LNHDA and CDR2 SQIVND (reference sequence). This CDR3 has 15 amino acids. CDR3 bases: TGTGCCAGTAGTGCTGACAGGTCGCGGACCGGGGAGCTGTTTTTT. It translates to CASSADRSRTGELFF.

The chain links TRBV4-3 to TRBJ2-7; D is ambiguous. Per germline, CDR1 LGHNA and CDR2 YSLEER. The ends were cut back, 0 bases at V and 2 bases at J, with 8 bases in the middle. The length of the CDR3 is 14 residues. CDR3 DNA sequence: TGCGCCAGCAGCCAAGATATAGGTACCTACGAGCAGTACTTC. As protein: CASSQDIGTYEQYF.

This chain joins TRBV7-2 and TRBJ2-4, with 9 bases aligning to TRBD1. The CDR3 loop spans 20 amino acids. V lost 0 bases and J lost 0; bases outside the gene matches: 12. Germline lookup yields CDR1 SGHTA and CDR2 FQGNSA. CDR3 sequence (DNA): TGTGCCAGCAGCTTAGCAGGCGGGACAGGGATTTCTCTAGCCAAAAACATTCAGTACTTC. The encoded protein is CASSLAGGTGISLAKNIQYF.

The gene calls are TRBV5-1 and TRBJ1-2; D is uncertain. The CDR3 totals 13 residues. Germline V gives CDR1 SGHRS, CDR2 YFSETQ. Trimming stripped 0 bases from V and 0 bases from J, with 3 bases between. CDR3 in amino acids: CASSLGTNYGYTF. In DNA form, the CDR3 reads TGCGCCAGCAGCTTGGGGACTAACTATGGCTACACCTTC.

This chain joins TRBV10-1 and TRBJ2-1, with D perhaps TRBD1 (6 bases). V dropped 11 bases and J dropped 2 bases, with 13 bases sitting between them. The CDR3 loop spans 13 amino acids. Germline CDR1 and CDR2: WNHNN and SYGVQD (reference sequence). The CDR3 here is CAGSGTTYNEQFF. CDR3 bases: TGCGCCGGAAGTGGGACAACCTACAATGAGCAGTTCTTC.

The genes are TRBV23-1 and TRBJ1-5, with TRBD1 identical over 7 bases. TRBV23-1 carries the ORF label, with uncertain function. The CDR3 sequence is 15 residues long. Trimming at V came to 0 bases and at J to 4 bases, leaving 3 bases not matched to a gene. CDR3 bases: TGCGCCAGCAGTCAATCGAGGGACAGTAATCAGCCCCAGCATTTT. It specifies CASSQSRDSNQPQHF.

In this sample, this clone turned up once. The gene calls are TRBV7-2 and TRBJ2-2; 9 positions agree with TRBD1. CDR3 length: 14 residues. CDR1 is SGHTA and CDR2 is FQGNSA in the germline V gene. The trim removed 5 bases at V and 3 bases at J, leaving 1 base unmatched. The CDR3 region is CASSRDRDTGELFF. The DNA of the CDR3 is TGTGCCAGCAGCCGGGACAGGGACACCGGGGAGCTGTTTTTT.

The CDR3 nucleotides read TGTGCCAGCAGTGGATGGGGACAGGGCTACGAGCAGTACTTC. Residues: CASSGWGQGYEQYF. J is TRBJ2-7 and V is TRBV28; 9 bases agree with TRBD1. Losses at the gene ends were 5 bases for V and 3 bases for J; bases not matched to a gene: 5. CDR3 length: 14 amino acids. Germline loops: CDR1 MDHEN, CDR2 SYDVKM.

This chain joins TRBV4-1 and TRBJ2-1; 7 bases fit TRBD2. Unmatched junction bases numbered 4, after V lost 1 base and J lost 4 bases. The CDR3 has 15 residues. Germline V gene lookup returns CDR1 MGHRA and CDR2 YSYEKL. The CDR3 bases are TGCGCCAGCAGCCAAGTCCCTAGCGGTTACAATGAGCAGTTCTTC. Translated, it gives CASSQVPSGYNEQFF.

In regard to this clone: Other DNA sequences in this sample translate to the same CDR3. The chain employs TRBV19 and TRBJ2-2, with D hard to call. The CDR3 is made up of 12 amino acids. CDR1 and CDR2 (germline): LNHDA, SQIVND (reference sequence). Trimming removed 3 bases at V and 6 bases at J, with 5 bases between. The CDR3 DNA reads TGTGCCAGTAGTATCGGATCCGGGGAGCTGTTTTTT. Protein product: CASSIGSGELFF.

The rearrangement uses TRBV7-9 and TRBJ1-2, with D hard to call. Between the trimmed V and J ends, which lost 1 base and 2 bases, there was a span of 11 bases. Germline-derived CDR1 and CDR2 are SEHNR and FQNEAQ (reference sequence). This CDR3 has 15 residues. CDR3 sequence reads: CASSLERGWNYGYTF. As DNA, the CDR3 is TGTGCCAGCAGCTTAGAACGCGGCTGGAACTATGGCTACACCTTC. Full variable domain (remainder filled in from reference TRBV7-9 and TRBJ1-2): DTGVSQNPRHKITKRGQNVTFRCDPISEHNRLYWYRQTLGQGPEFLTYFQNEAQLEKSRLLSDRFSAERPKGSFSTLEIQRTEQGDSAMYLCASSLERGWNYGYTFGSGTRLTVV.

The J gene is TRBJ1-3, the V gene TRBV5-4; TRBD1 might be the D (5 bases). V was cut by 0 bases and J by 4 bases, with 8 bases left in between. The CDR3 totals 14 residues. Germline loops: CDR1 SGHNT, CDR2 YYREEE (reference sequence). CDR3 region: CASSLGGSGNTIYF. CDR3 in DNA: TGTGCCAGCAGCTTGGGGGGCTCGGGAAACACCATATATTTT.

The chain employs TRBV5-1 and TRBJ1-1; D is possibly TRBD1 (5 bases). Trimming removed 4 bases at V and 1 base at J, with 11 bases between. The CDR3 length is 14 residues. Germline-derived CDR1 and CDR2 are SGHRS and YFSETQ. The CDR3 DNA reads TGCGCCAGCAGCGCACCTGACAGGAACACTGAAGCTTTCTTT. Translation: CASSAPDRNTEAFF.

The J gene is TRBJ1-6, the V gene TRBV27; no definite D call. The CDR3 sequence is 13 residues long. Germline V lookup: CDR1 MNHEY, CDR2 SMNVEV (reference sequence). The V end lost 2 bases, the J end lost 10 bases, and 9 bases lay between the germline ends. The CDR3 reads CASSLSGPSPLHF. Written as DNA, the CDR3 is TGTGCCAGCAGTTTAAGCGGGCCCTCACCCCTCCACTTT.

The CDR3 reads CASSVAGGYTGELFF. CDR3 nucleotides: TGTGCCAGCAGTGTAGCGGGAGGGTACACCGGGGAGCTGTTTTTT. J is TRBJ2-2 and V is TRBV2, with 11 bases lining up with TRBD2. Germline V gene data show CDR1 as SNHLY and CDR2 as FYNNEI. This CDR3 region has 15 residues. V dropped 4 bases and J dropped 3; count of bases not matched to a gene: 1.

The genes are TRBV5-1 and TRBJ1-4; 7 nucleotides line up with TRBD1. CDR3 length: 16 amino acids. The V gene's germline CDR1 is SGHRS and CDR2 YFSETQ. V shed 1 base, J shed 7 bases, and the junction held 10 bases outside the gene matches. The CDR3 here is CASSLLDREVGEKLFF. The CDR3 DNA follows: TGCGCCAGCAGCTTGCTTGACAGGGAAGTAGGTGAAAAACTGTTTTTT.

The genes are TRBV19 and TRBJ2-2; 7 bases line up with TRBD2. In germline, CDR1 is LNHDA, CDR2 SQIVND (reference sequence). This CDR3 is 13 amino acids long. Trimming at V came to 11 bases and at J to 5 bases, leaving 8 bases not matched to a gene. CDR3 coding DNA: TGTGCCGGGGCGGGAGATCAAACCGGGGAGCTGTTTTTT. It translates to CAGAGDQTGELFF.

The gene calls are TRBV7-2 and TRBJ2-6; 7 bases are a match to TRBD2. Germline assignment: CDR1 SGHTA and CDR2 FQGNSA. J was trimmed by 2 bases and V by 4 bases; bases with no gene match: 5. The CDR3 is 16 amino acids. In DNA, the CDR3 is TGTGCCAGCAGCTCCTCCGGGGGGACTGGGGCCAACGTCCTGACTTTC. Amino acids: CASSSSGGTGANVLTF.